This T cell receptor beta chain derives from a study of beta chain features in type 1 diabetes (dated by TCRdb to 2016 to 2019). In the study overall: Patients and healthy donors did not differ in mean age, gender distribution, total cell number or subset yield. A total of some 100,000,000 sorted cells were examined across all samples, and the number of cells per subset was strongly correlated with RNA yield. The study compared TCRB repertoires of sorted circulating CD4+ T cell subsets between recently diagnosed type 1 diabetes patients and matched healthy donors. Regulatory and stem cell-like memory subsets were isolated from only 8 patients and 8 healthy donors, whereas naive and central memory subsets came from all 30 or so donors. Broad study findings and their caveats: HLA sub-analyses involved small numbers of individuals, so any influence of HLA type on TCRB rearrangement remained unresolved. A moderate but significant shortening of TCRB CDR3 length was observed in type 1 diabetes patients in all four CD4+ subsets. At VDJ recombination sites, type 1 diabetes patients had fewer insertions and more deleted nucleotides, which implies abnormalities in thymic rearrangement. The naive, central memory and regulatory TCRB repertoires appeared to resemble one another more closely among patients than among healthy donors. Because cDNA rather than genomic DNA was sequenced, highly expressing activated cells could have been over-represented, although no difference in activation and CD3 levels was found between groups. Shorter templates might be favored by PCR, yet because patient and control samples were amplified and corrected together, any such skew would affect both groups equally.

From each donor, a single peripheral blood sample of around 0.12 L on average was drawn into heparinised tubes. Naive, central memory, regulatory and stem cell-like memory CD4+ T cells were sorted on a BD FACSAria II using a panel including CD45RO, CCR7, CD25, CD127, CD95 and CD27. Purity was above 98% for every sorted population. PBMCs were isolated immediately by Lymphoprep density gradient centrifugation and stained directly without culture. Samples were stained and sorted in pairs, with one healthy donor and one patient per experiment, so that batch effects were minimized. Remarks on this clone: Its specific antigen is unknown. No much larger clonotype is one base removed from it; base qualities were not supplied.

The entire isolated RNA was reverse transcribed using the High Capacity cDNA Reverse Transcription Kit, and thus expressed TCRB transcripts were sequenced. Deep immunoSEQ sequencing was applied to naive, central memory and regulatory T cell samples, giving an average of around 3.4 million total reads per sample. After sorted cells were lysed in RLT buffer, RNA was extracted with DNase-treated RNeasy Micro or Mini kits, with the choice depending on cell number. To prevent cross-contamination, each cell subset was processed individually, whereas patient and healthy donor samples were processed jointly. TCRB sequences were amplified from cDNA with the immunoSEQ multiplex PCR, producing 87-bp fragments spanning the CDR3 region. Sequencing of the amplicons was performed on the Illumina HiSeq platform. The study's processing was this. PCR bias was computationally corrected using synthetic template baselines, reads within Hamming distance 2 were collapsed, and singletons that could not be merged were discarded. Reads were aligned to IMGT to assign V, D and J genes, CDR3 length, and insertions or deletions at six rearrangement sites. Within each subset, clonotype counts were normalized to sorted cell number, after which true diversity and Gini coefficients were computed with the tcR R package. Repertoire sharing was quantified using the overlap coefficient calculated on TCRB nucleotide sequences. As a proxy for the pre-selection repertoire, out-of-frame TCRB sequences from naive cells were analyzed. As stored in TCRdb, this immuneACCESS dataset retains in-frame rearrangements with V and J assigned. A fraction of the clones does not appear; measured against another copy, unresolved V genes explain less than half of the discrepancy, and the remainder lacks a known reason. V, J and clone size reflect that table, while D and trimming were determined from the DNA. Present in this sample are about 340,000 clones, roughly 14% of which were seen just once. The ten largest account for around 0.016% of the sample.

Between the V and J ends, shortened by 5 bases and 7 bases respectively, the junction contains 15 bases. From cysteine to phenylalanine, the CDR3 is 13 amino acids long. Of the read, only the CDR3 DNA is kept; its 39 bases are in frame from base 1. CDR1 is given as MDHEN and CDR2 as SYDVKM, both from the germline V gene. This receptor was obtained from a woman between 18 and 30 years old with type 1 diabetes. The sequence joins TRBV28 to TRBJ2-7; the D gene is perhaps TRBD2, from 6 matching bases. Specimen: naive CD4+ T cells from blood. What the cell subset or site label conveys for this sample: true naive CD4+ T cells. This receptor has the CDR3 CASSTGAYGEQYF. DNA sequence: TGTGCCAGCAGTACGGGAGCATATGGGGAGCAGTACTTC.